The clone carrying this TCR beta chain was detected many times. One entry per CDR3 protein, called by TCRdb with MiXCR from the reads. This repertoire shows 480,000 or so distinct CDR3 sequences, about 11% found once; its top ten account for roughly 10%. These data originate in a study of T cell repertoires in cytomegalovirus infection. Germline loops: CDR1 PRHDT, CDR2 FYEKMQ (reference sequence). V was pared by 5 bases and J by 9 bases, with 19 bases of the junction left unmatched. CDR3 length: 17 amino acids. This sequence originates from a human donor in good health (CMV status not recorded). Some clones in this sample may be carry-over from other donors' samples. The source material was PBMCs. The chain employs TRBV13 and TRBJ2-1, with 7 bases fitting TRBD2. DNA of the CDR3: TGTGCCAGCAGCCCGGGGGGTGATGGACTGATGGCCCTTGAGCAGTTCTTC. Translated: CASSPGGDGLMALEQFF. The whole variable domain, filled in from reference TRBV13 and TRBJ2-1, reads AAGVIQSPRHLIKEKRETATLKCYPIPRHDTVYWYQQGPGQDPQFLISFYEKMQSDKGSIPDRFSAQQFSDYHSELNMSSLELGDSALYFCASSPGGDGLMALEQFFGPGTRLTVL.